Described below is a single T cell receptor beta chain sequence and its context. The antigen is not known. This sample stems from a study of OX40 agonist ivuxolimab in advanced cancers. Study-level results: At 0.1-3.0 mg/kg, partial responders had clonal expansion among the lowest observed.

The protocol was immunoSEQ multiplex PCR, while the TCRdb copy is restricted to in-frame clones and leaves out a portion. Here the sample spans approximately 82,000 clones, 85% to 90% being singletons. Germline V gives CDR1 SGHDN, CDR2 FVKESK. Between the trimmed V and J ends, which lost 4 bases and 1 base, there was a span of 10 bases. The CDR3 runs to 14 residues. The gene calls are TRBV14 and TRBJ1-1, with a tentative D call TRBD1 (5 bases). Sequencing was performed on CD4+ or CD8+ T cells sorted from blood, taken in a trial of the OX40 agonist ivuxolimab. The receptor comes from an adult with an advanced solid tumor such as melanoma, head and neck, liver or kidney cancer. The CDR3 protein is CASSPGLRNTEAFF. The CDR3 nucleotides read TGTGCCAGCAGCCCGGGGCTCAGGAACACTGAAGCTTTCTTT.